This T cell receptor beta chain was found in a study of human T cells and chemical hapten exposure. MiXCR, run by TCRdb on the RACE reads, gives a single entry per CDR3 protein. This table holds under 70,000 distinct CDR3 sequences, 11% found once. The CDR3 is 13 residues long. J gave up 8 bases and V 4 bases, and 4 bases lay outside the gene matches. Regarding time point: pre-sensitization, week 0. Treatment noted: therapeutic diphenylcyclopropenone sensitization with weekly scalp DPC. In its sample, this clonotype was seen many times. The J gene is TRBJ2-1, the V gene TRBV12-3 or TRBV12-4; 8 bases align to TRBD2. The source was whole blood, collected in connection with sensitization to the hapten diphenylcyclopropenone (DPC). The TCR comes from a woman between 40 and 55 years old with alopecia areata. Some clones in this sample may be carry-over from other donors' samples. CDR3 bases: TGTGCCAGCAGTTCCGGACTAGCCGATGAGCAGTTCTTC. This translates into CASSSGLADEQFF.